This T cell receptor beta chain stems from a study of blood T cell repertoires in COVID-19. Study-level information: From the United States, Italy and Spain came samples of acute and convalescent COVID-19. T cells, B-cell-depleted T cells, or PBMCs supplied cDNA or gDNA.

Study processing details: Quantification of nucleated cells was approximated via reference gene primer amplification. Assay used: immunoSEQ multiplex PCR; TCRdb lists only in-frame clones, some missing. From that table come the V and J calls and clone size; the DNA was used to work out D and trimming. The sample has over 400,000 clones; around 85% are singletons. Those enrolled, adults aged roughly 18 to 95 years, came from some 25 US areas. The CDR3 is 14 residues long. Germline trimming cut 3 bases from V and 6 bases from J; bases unmatched to any gene: 5. Germline values: CDR1 SGDLS, CDR2 YYNGEE. What was sequenced was PBMCs or T cells enriched from blood (not recorded which). This chain links TRBV9 with TRBJ1-1; 10 bases are shared with TRBD1. The source is an older woman who had recovered from COVID-19. The CDR3 sequence is CASSGGTGAAEAFF. The DNA for the CDR3 is TGTGCCAGCAGCGGTGGGACAGGGGCAGCTGAAGCTTTCTTT. The whole variable domain, remainder taken from reference TRBV9 and TRBJ1-1, is DSGVTQTPKHLITATGQRVTLRCSPRSGDLSVYWYQQSLDQGLQFLIQYYNGEERAKGNILERFSAQQFPDLHSELNLSSLELGDSALYFCASSGGTGAAEAFFGQGTRLTVV.